This is a list of T cell receptor beta chains from one sample in a study of blood T cell repertoires in COVID-19. Sequencing was performed with immunoSEQ multiplex PCR; in TCRdb, only in-frame clones are kept and a portion is missing. The data contain 250,000 to 350,000 clones, more than 70% of them singletons. Specimen: PBMCs or T cells enriched from blood (not recorded which). The receptors shown here come from a woman aged 30 to 39 who had recovered from COVID-19. Each CDR3 is given with its conserved first and last residue. Each record gives: CDR3 protein, CDR3 DNA, clone size, V gene, D gene, J gene. D genes are given only for firm matches. Clone sizes are given selectively: once, few, many, or a class where the clone is expanded.

CDR3 protein: CASRSNYGYTF
CDR3 DNA: TGTGCCAGTAGGAGTAACTATGGCTACACCTTC
clone size: -
V gene: TRBV19
D gene: -
J gene: TRBJ1-2

CDR3 protein: CATSEAPGTRRDEKLFF
CDR3 DNA: TGTGCCACCAGTGAGGCCCCTGGGACACGCAGGGATGAAAAACTGTTTTTT
clone size: -
V gene: TRBV24-1
D gene: -
J gene: TRBJ1-4

CDR3 protein: CASSLTQRGEKLFF
CDR3 DNA: TGTGCCAGCAGTTTAACCCAAAGGGGCGAAAAACTGTTTTTT
clone size: -
V gene: TRBV27
D gene: -
J gene: TRBJ1-4

CDR3 protein: CAISESQGTGSNTEAFF
CDR3 DNA: TGTGCCATCAGTGAGTCCCAAGGGACAGGGTCGAACACTGAAGCTTTCTTT
clone size: -
V gene: TRBV10-3
D gene: TRBD1
J gene: TRBJ1-1

CDR3 protein: CASSQGLFYEQYF
CDR3 DNA: TGCGCCAGCAGCCAGGGACTGTTCTACGAGCAGTACTTC
clone size: once
V gene: TRBV4-3
D gene: -
J gene: TRBJ2-7

CDR3 protein: CASRPTGAETQYF
CDR3 DNA: TGTGCCAGCAGACCGACAGGAGCGGAGACCCAGTACTTC
clone size: -
V gene: TRBV2
D gene: -
J gene: TRBJ2-5

CDR3 protein: CASSYQDFMNTEAFF
CDR3 DNA: TGTGCCAGCAGTTATCAGGATTTCATGAACACTGAAGCTTTCTTT
clone size: -
V gene: TRBV6-6
D gene: -
J gene: TRBJ1-1

CDR3 protein: CASSLQGWELFF
CDR3 DNA: TGTGCCAGCAGCCTACAGGGTTGGGAGCTGTTTTTT
clone size: many
V gene: TRBV7-9
D gene: -
J gene: TRBJ2-2

CDR3 protein: CASSLTGDSFYGYTF
CDR3 DNA: TGTGCCAGCAGCTTAACAGGGGACTCCTTCTATGGCTACACCTTC
clone size: -
V gene: TRBV7-8
D gene: TRBD1
J gene: TRBJ1-2

CDR3 protein: CASSPGGVGGPQHF
CDR3 DNA: TGTGCCAGCTCCCCCGGAGGGGTCGGTGGGCCCCAGCATTTT
clone size: -
V gene: TRBV9
D gene: -
J gene: TRBJ1-5

CDR3 protein: CATSTGQGKPNYGYTF
CDR3 DNA: TGTGCCACCAGCACGGGACAGGGGAAGCCTAACTATGGCTACACCTTC
clone size: -
V gene: TRBV15
D gene: TRBD1
J gene: TRBJ1-2

CDR3 protein: CASSPPGGPPTDTQYF
CDR3 DNA: TGTGCCAGCTCACCACCGGGGGGGCCGCCCACAGATACGCAGTATTTT
clone size: -
V gene: TRBV18
D gene: -
J gene: TRBJ2-3

CDR3 protein: CSASGGQGARWSGNTIYF
CDR3 DNA: TGCAGTGCTAGTGGTGGGCAGGGGGCGCGCTGGTCTGGAAACACCATATATTTT
clone size: -
V gene: TRBV20-1
D gene: TRBD1
J gene: TRBJ1-3

CDR3 protein: CASSLVGGGTSYEQYF
CDR3 DNA: TGTGCCAGCAGCTTAGTGGGGGGGGGTACCTCCTACGAGCAGTACTTC
clone size: -
V gene: TRBV13
D gene: TRBD2
J gene: TRBJ2-7

CDR3 protein: CASSLTAGNTIYF
CDR3 DNA: TGTGCCAGCAGTTTGACAGCGGGAAACACCATATATTTT
clone size: few
V gene: TRBV12-3/TRBV12-4
D gene: -
J gene: TRBJ1-3

CDR3 protein: CAITSREGYGYTF
CDR3 DNA: TGTGCCATCACCTCCAGGGAGGGCTATGGCTACACCTTC
clone size: once
V gene: TRBV10-3
D gene: -
J gene: TRBJ1-2

CDR3 protein: CASSHRQVWRSYNEQFF
CDR3 DNA: TGTGCCAGCAGTCACCGACAGGTATGGCGCTCCTACAATGAGCAGTTCTTC
clone size: -
V gene: TRBV25-1
D gene: -
J gene: TRBJ2-1

CDR3 protein: CASSIRLRRAFF
CDR3 DNA: TGTGCCAGTAGTATACGTCTCCGGCGGGCTTTCTTT
clone size: -
V gene: TRBV19
D gene: -
J gene: TRBJ1-1

CDR3 protein: CASEGRHEKLFF
CDR3 DNA: TGTGCCAGCGAGGGGAGGCATGAAAAACTGTTTTTT
clone size: -
V gene: TRBV2
D gene: -
J gene: TRBJ1-4

CDR3 protein: CASSEEGSGEQFF
CDR3 DNA: TGTGCCAGCAGTGAAGAGGGGAGCGGGGAACAGTTCTTC
clone size: -
V gene: TRBV6-1
D gene: TRBD2
J gene: TRBJ2-1

CDR3 protein: CATSDPSGGNEQFF
CDR3 DNA: TGTGCCACCAGTGACCCCTCAGGGGGCAATGAGCAGTTCTTC
clone size: few
V gene: TRBV24-1
D gene: TRBD1
J gene: TRBJ2-1

CDR3 protein: CASSETDGLPGNTIYF
CDR3 DNA: TGTGCCAGCAGTGAGACAGACGGCCTACCTGGAAACACCATATATTTT
clone size: -
V gene: TRBV6-1
D gene: -
J gene: TRBJ1-3

CDR3 protein: CASSFSAGESYEQYF
CDR3 DNA: TGTGCCAGCAGTTTTTCGGCGGGGGAGAGCTACGAGCAGTACTTC
clone size: -
V gene: TRBV6-6
D gene: TRBD2
J gene: TRBJ2-7

CDR3 protein: CASSPGDGGEQFF
CDR3 DNA: TGTGCCAGCAGTCCGGGGGACGGTGGTGAGCAGTTCTTC
clone size: -
V gene: TRBV28
D gene: -
J gene: TRBJ2-1

CDR3 protein: CASSLGQAYNEQFF
CDR3 DNA: TGTGCCAGCAGCTTGGGACAGGCCTACAATGAGCAGTTCTTC
clone size: -
V gene: TRBV5-8
D gene: -
J gene: TRBJ2-1

CDR3 protein: CASRRTASGNEQYF
CDR3 DNA: TGTGCCAGCAGAAGGACCGCGTCGGGGAATGAGCAGTACTTC
clone size: -
V gene: TRBV13
D gene: -
J gene: TRBJ2-7

CDR3 protein: CASSLTTGGRETQYF
CDR3 DNA: TGTGCCAGCAGCTTAACAACGGGGGGCCGGGAGACCCAGTACTTC
clone size: -
V gene: TRBV7-9
D gene: -
J gene: TRBJ2-5

CDR3 protein: CASTHGQVDTEAFF
CDR3 DNA: TGTGCCAGCACCCACGGACAGGTGGACACTGAAGCTTTCTTT
clone size: -
V gene: TRBV5-4
D gene: TRBD1
J gene: TRBJ1-1

CDR3 protein: CASSLGVGAEAFF
CDR3 DNA: TGTGCCAGCAGTTTGGGCGTCGGGGCTGAAGCTTTCTTT
clone size: -
V gene: TRBV6-5
D gene: -
J gene: TRBJ1-1